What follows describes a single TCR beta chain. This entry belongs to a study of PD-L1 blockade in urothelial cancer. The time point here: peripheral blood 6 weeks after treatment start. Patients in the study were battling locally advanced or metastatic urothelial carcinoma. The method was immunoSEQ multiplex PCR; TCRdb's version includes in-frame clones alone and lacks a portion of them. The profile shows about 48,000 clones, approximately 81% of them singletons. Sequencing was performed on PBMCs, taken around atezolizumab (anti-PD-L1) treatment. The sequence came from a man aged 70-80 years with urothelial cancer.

CDR3 DNA: TGTGCCAGCACCCTACTTACAGGGGCGGATGAAAAACTGTTTTTT. As protein: CASTLLTGADEKLFF. This sequence joins TRBV7-6 and TRBJ1-4, with 7 positions matching TRBD1. J lost 6 bases, V lost 7 bases, and 11 bases had no gene match. Germline CDR1 and CDR2: SGHVS and FNYEAQ. The CDR3 has 15 amino acids.